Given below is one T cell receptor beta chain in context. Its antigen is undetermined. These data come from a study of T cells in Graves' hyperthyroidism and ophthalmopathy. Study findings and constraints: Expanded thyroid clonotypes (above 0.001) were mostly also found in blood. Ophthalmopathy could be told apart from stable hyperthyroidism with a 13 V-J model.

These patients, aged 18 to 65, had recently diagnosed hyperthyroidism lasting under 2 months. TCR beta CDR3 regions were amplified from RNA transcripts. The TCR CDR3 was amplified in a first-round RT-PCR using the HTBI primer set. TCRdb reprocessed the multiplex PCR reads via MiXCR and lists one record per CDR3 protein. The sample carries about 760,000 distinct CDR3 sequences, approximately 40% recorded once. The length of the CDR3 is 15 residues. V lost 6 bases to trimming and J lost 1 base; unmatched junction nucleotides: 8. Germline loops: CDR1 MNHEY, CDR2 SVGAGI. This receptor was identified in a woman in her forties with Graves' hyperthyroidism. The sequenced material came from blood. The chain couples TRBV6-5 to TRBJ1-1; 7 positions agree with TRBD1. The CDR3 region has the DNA TGTGCCAGCAGCCTACAGGGGAACGGGAACACTGAAGCTTTCTTT. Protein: CASSLQGNGNTEAFF.